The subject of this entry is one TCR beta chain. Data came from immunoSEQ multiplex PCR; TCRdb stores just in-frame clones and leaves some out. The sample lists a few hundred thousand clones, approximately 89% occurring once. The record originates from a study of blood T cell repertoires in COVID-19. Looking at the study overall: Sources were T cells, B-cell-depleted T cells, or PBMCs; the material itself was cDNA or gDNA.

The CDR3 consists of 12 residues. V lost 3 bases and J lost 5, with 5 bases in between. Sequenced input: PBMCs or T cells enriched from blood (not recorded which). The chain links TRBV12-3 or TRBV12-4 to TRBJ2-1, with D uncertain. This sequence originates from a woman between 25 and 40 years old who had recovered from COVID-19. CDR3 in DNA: TGTGCCAGCAGTTTGTCGGACAATGAGCAGTTCTTC. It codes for CASSLSDNEQFF.